The source of this T cell receptor (beta chain) is a study of blood T cell repertoires in COVID-19. Study background: Acute and convalescent COVID-19 specimens originated in the United States, Italy and Spain. T cells, B-cell-depleted T cells, or PBMCs supplied cDNA or gDNA.

Between the trimmed V and J ends, which lost 7 bases and 6 bases, there was a span of 18 bases. The germline V gene has CDR1 MDHEN and CDR2 SYDVKM. This CDR3 spans 14 amino acids. Per the original data handling: From reference gene primer amplification, estimates of nucleated cell counts were derived. Assay used: immunoSEQ multiplex PCR; TCRdb lists only in-frame clones, some missing. That table is the source of V, J and clone size, and D and trimming were worked out from the DNA. Of 410,000 or so clones in the sample, about 91% were seen once. One Seattle source followed patients from active infection through their disease course.

The sample taken for sequencing was peripheral blood. The TCR was taken from a woman in her thirties or forties with COVID-19, enrolled during active disease. The genes are TRBV28 and TRBJ1-2; D is unclear. CDR3 sequence (DNA): TGTGCCAGCACTGAGCCCGAGGGTATAGATGGCTACACCTTC. This gives the protein CASTEPEGIDGYTF.